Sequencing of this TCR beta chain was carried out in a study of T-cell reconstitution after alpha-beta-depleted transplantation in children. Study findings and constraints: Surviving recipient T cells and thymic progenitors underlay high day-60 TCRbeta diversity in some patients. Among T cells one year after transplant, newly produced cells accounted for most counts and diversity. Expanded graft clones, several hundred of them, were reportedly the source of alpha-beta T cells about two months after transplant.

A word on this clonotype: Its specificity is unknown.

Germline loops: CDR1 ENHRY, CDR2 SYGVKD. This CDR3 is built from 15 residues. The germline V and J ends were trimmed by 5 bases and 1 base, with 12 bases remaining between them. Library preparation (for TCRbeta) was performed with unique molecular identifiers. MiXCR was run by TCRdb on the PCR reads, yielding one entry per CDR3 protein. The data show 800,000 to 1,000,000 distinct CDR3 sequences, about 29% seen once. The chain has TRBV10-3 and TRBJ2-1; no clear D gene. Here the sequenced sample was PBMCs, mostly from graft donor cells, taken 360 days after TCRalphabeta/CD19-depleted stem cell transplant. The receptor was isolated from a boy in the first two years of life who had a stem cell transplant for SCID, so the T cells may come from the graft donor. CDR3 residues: CAISNVKGSYNEQFF. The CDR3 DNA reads TGTGCCATCAGTAACGTAAAGGGATCCTACAATGAGCAGTTCTTC.